This passage covers 8 T cell receptor beta chains from one sample sequenced in a study of T-cell memory formation after mild COVID-19 (dated by TCRdb to the early 2020s). Receptor amplification or capture employed 5' RACE. Instrument used: Illumina NovaSeq 6000. The public reads were quality trimmed at Q25 with fastp and then assembled into clones with MiXCR by TCRdb, keeping productive beta chains. Rows matching on CDR3 protein sequence are summarized as one entry with the most common DNA and genes. The sample data list 140,000 or so distinct CDR3 sequences, and about 6.1% of these were observed just once. Together, the top ten hold around 1.9% of the sample. Sequenced: PBMCs or a T cell subset sorted from them (not recorded which). All receptors come from an adult woman who had mild COVID-19 (a few samples of this study predate the infection). The sample titles of this study are shuffled in the database, so cell type and time point are left out; the donor was told from shared clones.

This clonotype appeared many times. The chain joins TRBV7-9 to TRBJ2-7; D may be TRBD2 (5 bases). The V end lost 6 bases, the J end lost 5 bases, and 20 bases lay between the germline ends. CDR3 size: 15 residues. The V gene's germline CDR1 is SEHNR and CDR2 FQNEAQ (reference sequence). The CDR3 reads CASRPAPFRGNEQYF. In DNA, the CDR3 is TGTGCCAGCAGACCAGCGCCTTTTCGGGGAAACGAGCAGTACTTC.

The V call is TRBV7-9, the J call TRBJ1-5, with 8 positions matching TRBD1. The CDR3 runs 13 residues. The germline CDR1 and CDR2 sequences are SEHNR and FQNEAQ (reference sequence). J gave up 7 bases and V 5 bases, and 4 bases lay outside the gene matches. The CDR3 sequence is CASSRTGSQPQHF. DNA of the CDR3: TGTGCCAGCAGCCGGACAGGGTCACAGCCCCAGCATTTT. The full variable domain, completed using reference TRBV7-9 and TRBJ1-5, is DTGVSQNPRHKITKRGQNVTFRCDPISEHNRLYWYRQTLGQGPEFLTYFQNEAQLEKSRLLSDRFSAERPKGSFSTLEIQRTEQGDSAMYLCASSRTGSQPQHFGDGTRLSIL.

The chain joins TRBV2 to TRBJ2-5, with TRBD2 identical over 8 bases. CDR3 length: 16 residues. With 6 bases clipped from V and 1 base from J, the junction kept 10 bases outside the gene matches. Germline V gives CDR1 SNHLY, CDR2 FYNNEI. The CDR3 DNA is TGTGCCAGCAGGAGGGAAATAGCGGGGTCCCAAGAGACCCAGTACTTC. Its translation: CASRREIAGSQETQYF.

This clonotype was seen many times. This chain links TRBV12-3 or TRBV12-4 with TRBJ1-1, with D hard to call. Deletions cut 6 bases from V and 6 bases from J, with 14 bases between. This CDR3 region has 13 residues. The CDR3 reads CASSRIGRAEAFF. The DNA for the CDR3 is TGTGCCAGCAGCCGAATCGGGCGAGCTGAAGCTTTCTTT.

This clonotype has only a few counts. The V gene is TRBV7-2, the J gene TRBJ2-1; 9 bases agree with TRBD2. CDR1 is SGHTA, CDR2 FQGNSA, per germline. This CDR3 is 15 amino acids long. V lost 4 bases and J lost 9; bases outside the gene matches: 10. CDR3 DNA: TGTGCCAGCAGCTCATCCGGGACTAGCCCAGGTGAGCAGTTCTTC. This encodes CASSSSGTSPGEQFF.

This clonotype was counted ten times or more. The J gene is TRBJ2-6, the V gene TRBV4-2; D gene ambiguous. Germline V lookup: CDR1 LGHNA, CDR2 YNFKEQ. CDR3 length equals 15 residues. V gave up 1 base and J gave up 2 bases, with 6 bases separating them. Here the CDR3 reads CASSQGEAGANVLTF. CDR3 nucleotide sequence: TGTGCCAGCAGCCAAGGTGAGGCTGGGGCCAACGTCCTGACTTTC.

This clonotype was seen a handful of times. This sequence joins TRBV25-1 and TRBJ1-4, with D perhaps TRBD1 (5 bases). The V end lost 3 bases, the J end lost 1 base, and 9 bases lay between the germline ends. Looked up from germline, CDR1 is MGHDK and CDR2 is SYGVNS. This CDR3 has 15 amino acids. CDR3 sequence: CASSEAGRTNEKLFF. In DNA form, the CDR3 reads TGTGCCAGCAGTGAGGCAGGGAGAACTAATGAAAAACTGTTTTTT.

This clonotype appeared a few times. The rearrangement joins TRBV30 to TRBJ1-2; possible D gene TRBD1, 6 bases. The V end lost 2 bases, the J end lost 3 bases, and 19 bases lay between the germline ends. CDR3 length: 16 amino acids. From germline, CDR1 is GTSNPN and CDR2 SVGIG (reference sequence). The CDR3 loop is CAWSSTEGDRDYGYTF. CDR3 in DNA: TGTGCCTGGAGTTCCACTGAGGGGGATCGGGACTATGGCTACACCTTC.